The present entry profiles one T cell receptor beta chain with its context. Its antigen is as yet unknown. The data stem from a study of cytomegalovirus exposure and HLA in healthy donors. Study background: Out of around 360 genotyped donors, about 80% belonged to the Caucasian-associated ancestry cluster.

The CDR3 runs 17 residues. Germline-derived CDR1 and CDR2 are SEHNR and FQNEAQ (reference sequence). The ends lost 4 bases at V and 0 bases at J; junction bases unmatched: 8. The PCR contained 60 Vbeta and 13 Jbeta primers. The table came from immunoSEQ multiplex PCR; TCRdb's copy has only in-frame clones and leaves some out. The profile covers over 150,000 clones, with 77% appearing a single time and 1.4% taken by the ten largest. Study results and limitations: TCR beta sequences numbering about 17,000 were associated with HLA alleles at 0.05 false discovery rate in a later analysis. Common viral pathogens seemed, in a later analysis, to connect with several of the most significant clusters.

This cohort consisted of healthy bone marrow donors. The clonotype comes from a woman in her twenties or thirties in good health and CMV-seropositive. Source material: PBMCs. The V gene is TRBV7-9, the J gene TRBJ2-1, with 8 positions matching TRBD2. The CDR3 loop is CASSYSGAISSYNEQFF. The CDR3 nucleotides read TGTGCCAGCAGCTATAGCGGGGCCATAAGCTCCTACAATGAGCAGTTCTTC.